These 15 T cell receptor beta chains were all obtained from the same sample, sequenced in a study of blood T cell repertoires in COVID-19. The data were produced by immunoSEQ multiplex PCR, yet TCRdb's version contains in-frame clones alone and is incomplete. The table has roughly 130,000 clones, approximately 80% seen once; the top ten hold roughly an eighth. Sequenced: peripheral blood. These receptors originate from a woman aged 60-75 years with acute or convalescent COVID-19.

Turning to this clone: The sample carries other DNA sequences with the same CDR3. This rearrangement joins TRBV9 to TRBJ1-3, with D possibly matching TRBD1 (5 bases). V was shortened by 4 bases and J by 4 bases, with 12 bases between the two germline ends. The germline gives CDR1 SGDLS, CDR2 YYNGEE. The CDR3 covers 14 residues. The CDR3 DNA follows: TGTGCCAGCAGCAGGTCCAGGGAAGGAAACACCATATATTTT. This gives the protein CASSRSREGNTIYF.

This clone was detected once. This chain uses TRBV15 with TRBJ1-6; 10 nucleotides agree with TRBD1. The CDR3 is 17 residues long. V dropped 0 bases and J dropped 9; count of bases not matched to a gene: 8. CDR1 and CDR2 from the germline V gene are LNHNV and YYDKDF (reference sequence). The chain's CDR3 is CATSRDRAGTGASPLHF. The CDR3, as DNA: TGTGCCACCAGCAGAGATCGGGCTGGGACAGGGGCTTCACCCCTCCACTTT.

In its sample, this clone was seen a few times. The rearrangement links TRBV5-1 to TRBJ2-5; TRBD1 matches at 9 bases. Germline V gene lookup returns CDR1 SGHRS and CDR2 YFSETQ. The CDR3 is made up of 18 amino acids. Trimming cost V 0 bases and J 5 bases; bases outside gene matches: 14. The CDR3 spells CASSLVARAGQGRETQYF. For the CDR3, the DNA is TGCGCCAGCAGCTTGGTTGCCCGCGCCGGACAGGGGCGGGAGACCCAGTACTTC.

The J gene is TRBJ2-2, the V gene TRBV13, with 8 bases aligning to TRBD1. CDR3 length equals 14 residues. V was clipped by 6 bases and J by 5 bases; unmatched bases: 5. The germline V gene encodes CDR1 PRHDT and CDR2 FYEKMQ (reference sequence). The CDR3 is CASRLQGVTGELFF. CDR3 DNA sequence: TGTGCCAGCAGATTACAGGGGGTTACCGGGGAGCTGTTTTTT.

The CDR3 DNA reads as TGTGCCAGCAGCGCGACAGGGTCTAGCACAGATACGCAGTATTTT. Encoded protein: CASSATGSSTDTQYF. The chain carries TRBV9 and TRBJ2-3, with 7 bases lining up with TRBD1. CDR1 is SGDLS, CDR2 YYNGEE, per germline. This CDR3 is built from 15 residues. The V and J ends lost 3 bases and 0 bases, in that order; junction bases with no gene match: 4.

This CDR3 is CASSQGWEQYF. CDR3 nucleotide sequence: TGTGCCAGTTCACAGGGGTGGGAGCAGTACTTC. The V and J genes are TRBV12-3 or TRBV12-4 and TRBJ2-7; 7 bases map to TRBD1. The CDR3 is made up of 11 amino acids. Germline trimming cut 9 bases from V and 7 bases from J; bases unmatched to any gene: 6.

This clone was seen once. The chain recombines TRBV29-1 with TRBJ1-5; D perhaps matches TRBD1 (5 bases). Germline V gene lookup returns CDR1 SQVTM and CDR2 ANQGSEA. The V end lost 4 bases, the J end lost 4 bases, and 8 bases lay between the germline ends. The CDR3 runs 12 residues. The CDR3 here is CSVGGENQPQHF. In nucleotides, the CDR3 is TGCAGCGTTGGGGGGGAGAATCAGCCCCAGCATTTT.

The chain recombines TRBV5-4 with TRBJ1-2, with D uncertain. The V gene lost 0 bases and the J gene lost 3 bases, with 9 bases spanning the gap. This CDR3 contains 14 residues. Germline V lookup: CDR1 SGHNT, CDR2 YYREEE (reference sequence). CDR3 in DNA: TGTGCCAGCAGCTTGGGCAGTAACGACTATGGCTACACCTTC. Protein: CASSLGSNDYGYTF.

V is TRBV13 and J is TRBJ2-7, with D unresolved. Germline V gene lookup returns CDR1 PRHDT and CDR2 FYEKMQ (reference sequence). V lost 0 bases to trimming and J lost 2 bases, with 14 bases between them. The CDR3 has 16 residues. This CDR3 reads CASSLGRGRPTYEQYF. The CDR3 DNA sequence: TGTGCCAGCAGCTTAGGCCGTGGCAGGCCTACCTACGAGCAGTACTTC.

The V call is TRBV5-4, the J call TRBJ1-2, with TRBD1 as a possible D gene (6 bases). This CDR3 is 13 amino acids long. The germline V gene has CDR1 SGHNT and CDR2 YYREEE (reference sequence). V shed 0 bases and J shed 8 bases, with 11 bases lying between them. CDR3 DNA sequence: TGTGCCAGCAGCTTGGACACCAGGGGAGGCTACACCTTC. It encodes CASSLDTRGGYTF.

This chain connects TRBV7-9 to TRBJ1-2; 8 nucleotides line up with TRBD1. This CDR3 has 16 residues. Germline CDR1 is SEHNR and CDR2 is FQNEAQ (reference sequence). The junction had 19 bases not matched to a gene; V was cut back by 7 bases and J by 9 bases. CDR3 sequence reads: CASTSRYRGKASSYTF. In DNA form, the CDR3 reads TGTGCCAGCACCTCCCGATACAGGGGGAAAGCTAGTAGCTACACCTTC. Variable domain in full (rest from reference TRBV7-9 and TRBJ1-2): DTGVSQNPRHKITKRGQNVTFRCDPISEHNRLYWYRQTLGQGPEFLTYFQNEAQLEKSRLLSDRFSAERPKGSFSTLEIQRTEQGDSAMYLCASTSRYRGKASSYTFGSGTRLTVV.

The rearrangement uses TRBV12-3 or TRBV12-4 and TRBJ2-3; possibly TRBD2 for D (5 bases). CDR3 length equals 13 residues. Between the trimmed V and J ends, which lost 5 bases and 6 bases, there was a span of 12 bases. The CDR3 DNA is TGTGCCAGCAGTCCCCCGAGGGCGGATACGCAGTATTTT. Translating it yields CASSPPRADTQYF.

J is TRBJ1-1 and V is TRBV6-5; D ambiguous. Between the trimmed V and J ends, which lost 9 bases and 2 bases, there was a span of 10 bases. The CDR3 is made up of 12 amino acids. Germline V gene data show CDR1 as MNHEY and CDR2 as SVGAGI. The CDR3 sequence: CASREGNTEAFF. Written as DNA, the CDR3 is TGTGCCAGTCGAGAGGGTAACACTGAAGCTTTCTTT.

The chain links TRBV2 to TRBJ1-1; TRBD1 matches at 9 bases. Germline values: CDR1 SNHLY, CDR2 FYNNEI. The CDR3 is 11 amino acids. In nucleotides, the CDR3 is TGTGGACAGGGGGTAAACACTGAAGCTTTCTTT. Translated: CGQGVNTEAFF.

Notes on this clone: The identical CDR3 is also encoded by other nucleotide sequences in the sample. The chain joins TRBV5-1 to TRBJ2-5, with 8 bases that match TRBD1. With 4 bases clipped from V and 2 bases from J, the junction kept 4 bases outside the gene matches. The germline CDR1 and CDR2 sequences are SGHRS and YFSETQ. The CDR3 length is 14 residues. Here the CDR3 DNA reads TGCGCCAGCAGCCCCGGACAGGGACAAGAGACCCAGTACTTC. It codes for CASSPGQGQETQYF.